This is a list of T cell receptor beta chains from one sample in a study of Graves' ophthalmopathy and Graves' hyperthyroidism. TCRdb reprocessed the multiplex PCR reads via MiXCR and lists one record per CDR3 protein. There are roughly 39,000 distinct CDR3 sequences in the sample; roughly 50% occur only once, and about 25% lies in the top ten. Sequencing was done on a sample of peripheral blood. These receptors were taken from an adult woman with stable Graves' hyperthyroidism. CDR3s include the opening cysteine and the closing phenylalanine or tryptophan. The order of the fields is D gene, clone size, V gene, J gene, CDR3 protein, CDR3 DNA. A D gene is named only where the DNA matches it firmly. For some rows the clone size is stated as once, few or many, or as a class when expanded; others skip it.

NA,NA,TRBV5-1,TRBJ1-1,CASSLDTGSNTEAFF,TGTGCCAGCAGCTTGGACACAGGGTCGAACACTGAAGCTTTCTTT
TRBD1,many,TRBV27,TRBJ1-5,CASSSWTGGNQPQHF,TGTGCCAGCAGTTCCTGGACAGGGGGGAATCAGCCCCAGCATTTT
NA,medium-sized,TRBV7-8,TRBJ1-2,CASSLGGVGYGYTF,TGTGCCAGCAGCTTGGGGGGGGTCGGCTATGGCTACACCTTC
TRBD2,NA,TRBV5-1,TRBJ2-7,CASRTGLAVYEQYF,TGCGCCAGCAGAACCGGACTAGCGGTTTACGAGCAGTACTTC
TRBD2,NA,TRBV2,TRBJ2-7,CASSEGLAGAISYEQYF,TGTGCCAGCAGTGAGGGGCTAGCGGGAGCAATATCCTACGAGCAGTACTTC
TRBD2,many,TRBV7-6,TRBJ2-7,CASSFGLAGVGSSYEQYF,TGTGCCAGCAGCTTCGGACTAGCGGGAGTGGGAAGCTCCTACGAGCAGTACTTC
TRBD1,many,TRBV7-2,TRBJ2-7,CASSQDRVWSYEQYF,TGTGCCAGCAGCCAAGACAGGGTATGGTCCTACGAGCAGTACTTC
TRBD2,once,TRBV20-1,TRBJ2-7,CSAKGLAGNGGYEQYF,TGCAGTGCCAAGGGACTAGCGGGTAACGGTGGGTACGAGCAGTACTTC
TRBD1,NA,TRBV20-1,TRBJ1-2,CSAYGQGHNYGYTF,TGCAGTGCCTATGGACAGGGTCATAACTATGGCTACACCTTC
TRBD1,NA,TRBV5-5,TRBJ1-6,CASSFRDRGKGSPLHF,TGTGCCAGCAGCTTCCGGGACAGGGGGAAAGGTTCACCCCTCCACTTT
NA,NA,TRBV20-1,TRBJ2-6,CSAPASQVSGANVLAF,TGCAGTGCCCCCGCCTCTCAAGTCTCTGGGGCCAACGTCCTGGCTTTC
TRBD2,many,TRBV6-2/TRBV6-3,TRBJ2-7,CASSFQTSDSYEQYF,TGTGCCAGCAGTTTCCAGACTAGCGACTCCTACGAGCAGTACTTC
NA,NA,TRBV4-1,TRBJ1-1,CASKERAAFF,TGCGCCAGCAAGGAAAGGGCAGCTTTCTTT
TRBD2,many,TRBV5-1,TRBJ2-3,CASSLDAGGPADTQYF,TGCGCCAGCAGCTTGGATGCGGGAGGGCCAGCAGATACGCAGTATTTT
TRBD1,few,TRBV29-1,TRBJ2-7,CSVMGQLSYEQYF,TGCAGCGTGATGGGACAGCTGTCCTACGAGCAGTACTTC